The table lists the clone carrying this T cell receptor beta chain with many counts. The antigen remains unidentified. The data were obtained in a study of glioma-infiltrating T cells. Germline V gives CDR1 MNHNS, CDR2 SASEGT. The V end lost 2 bases, the J end lost 10 bases, and 10 bases lay between the germline ends. There are 12 residues in the CDR3. General study points: Non-neoplastic patients had below-expected tissue-blood divergence, while all gliomas exceeded expectation. Tissue and blood shared very few CDR3 sequences.

Amplification of TCR alpha and beta CDR3 regions from RNA used iRepertoire nested multiplex PCR. For one-step reverse transcription and amplification, roughly 100-400 ng of tissue mRNA or PBMC total RNA was used. TCRdb reprocessed the multiplex PCR reads via MiXCR and lists one record per CDR3 protein. This table has around 150,000 distinct CDR3 sequences, roughly two fifths appearing once. This sequence originates from a human donor with low-grade glioma or glioblastoma, undergoing nonglioma brain surgery, or in good health (not recorded which). The gene calls are TRBV6-1 and TRBJ2-3, with D possibly matching TRBD1 (6 bases). Specimen: glioma tissue, nonneoplastic brain tissue, or PBMCs (not recorded which). CDR3 bases: TGTGCCAGCAGTGAATGGGGGACATCGCAGTATTTT. Translation: CASSEWGTSQYF.